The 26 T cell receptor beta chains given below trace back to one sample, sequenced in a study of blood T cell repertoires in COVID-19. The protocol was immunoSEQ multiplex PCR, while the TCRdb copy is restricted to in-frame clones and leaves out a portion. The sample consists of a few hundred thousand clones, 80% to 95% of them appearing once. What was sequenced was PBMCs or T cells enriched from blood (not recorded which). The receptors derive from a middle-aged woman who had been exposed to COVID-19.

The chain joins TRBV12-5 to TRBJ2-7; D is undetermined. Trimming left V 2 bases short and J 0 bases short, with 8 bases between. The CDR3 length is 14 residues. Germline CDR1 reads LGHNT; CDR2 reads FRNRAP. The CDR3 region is CASGLPPSSYEQYF. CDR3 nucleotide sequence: TGTGCTAGTGGTTTGCCCCCGAGCTCCTACGAGCAGTACTTC.

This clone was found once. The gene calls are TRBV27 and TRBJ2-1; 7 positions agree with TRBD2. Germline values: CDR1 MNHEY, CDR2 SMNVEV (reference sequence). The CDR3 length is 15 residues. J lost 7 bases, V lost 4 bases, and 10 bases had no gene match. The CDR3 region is CASSSNGLVNNEQFF. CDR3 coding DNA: TGTGCCAGCAGTTCAAACGGACTAGTCAATAATGAGCAGTTCTTC.

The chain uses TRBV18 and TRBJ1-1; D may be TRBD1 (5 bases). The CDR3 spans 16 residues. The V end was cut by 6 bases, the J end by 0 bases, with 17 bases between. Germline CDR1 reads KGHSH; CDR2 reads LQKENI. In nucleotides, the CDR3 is TGTGCCAGCTCCTTCTCCGGGGGGGGGATGAACACTGAAGCTTTCTTT. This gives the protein CASSFSGGGMNTEAFF. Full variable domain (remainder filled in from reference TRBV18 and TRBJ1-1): NAGVMQNPRHLVRRRGQEARLRCSPMKGHSHVYWYRQLPEEGLKFMVYLQKENIIDESGMPKERFSAEFPKEGPSILRIQQVVRGDSAAYFCASSFSGGGMNTEAFFGQGTRLTVV.

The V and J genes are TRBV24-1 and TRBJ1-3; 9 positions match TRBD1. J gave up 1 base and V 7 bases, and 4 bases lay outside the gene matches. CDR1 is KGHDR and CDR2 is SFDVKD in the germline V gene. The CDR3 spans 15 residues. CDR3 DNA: TGTGCCACCAGCGGGACAGGGACTTCTGGAAACACCATATATTTT. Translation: CATSGTGTSGNTIYF.

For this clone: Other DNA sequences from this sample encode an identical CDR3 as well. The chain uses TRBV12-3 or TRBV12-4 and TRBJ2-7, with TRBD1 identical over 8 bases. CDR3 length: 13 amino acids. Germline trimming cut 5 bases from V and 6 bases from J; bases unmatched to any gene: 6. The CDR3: CASSLGQGGEQYF. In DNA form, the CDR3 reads TGTGCCAGCAGTCTTGGACAGGGAGGCGAGCAGTACTTC.

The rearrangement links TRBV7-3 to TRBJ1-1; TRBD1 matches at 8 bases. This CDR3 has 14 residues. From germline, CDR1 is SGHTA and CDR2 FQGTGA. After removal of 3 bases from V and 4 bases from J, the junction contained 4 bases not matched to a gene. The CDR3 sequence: CASSLRDRGTEAFF. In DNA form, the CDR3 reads TGTGCCAGCAGCTTGAGAGACAGGGGCACTGAAGCTTTCTTT. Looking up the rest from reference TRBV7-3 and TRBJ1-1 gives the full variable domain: GAGVSQTPSNKVTEKGKYVELRCDPISGHTALYWYRQSLGQGPEFLIYFQGTGAADDSGLPNDRFFAVRPEGSVSTLKIQRTERGDSAVYLCASSLRDRGTEAFFGQGTRLTVV.

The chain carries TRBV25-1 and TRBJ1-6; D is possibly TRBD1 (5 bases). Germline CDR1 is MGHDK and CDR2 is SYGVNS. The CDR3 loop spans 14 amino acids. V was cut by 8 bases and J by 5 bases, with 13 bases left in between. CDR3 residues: CASGRTIDNSPLHF. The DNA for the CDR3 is TGTGCCAGCGGACGGACAATCGATAATTCACCCCTCCACTTT.

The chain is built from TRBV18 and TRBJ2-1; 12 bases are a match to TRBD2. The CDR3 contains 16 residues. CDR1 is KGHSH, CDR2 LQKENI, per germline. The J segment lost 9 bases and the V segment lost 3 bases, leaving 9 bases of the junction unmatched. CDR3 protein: CASSPGASGRAIEQFF. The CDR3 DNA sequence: TGTGCCAGCTCACCCGGAGCTAGCGGGAGGGCAATTGAGCAGTTCTTC. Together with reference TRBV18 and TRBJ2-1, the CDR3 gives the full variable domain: NAGVMQNPRHLVRRRGQEARLRCSPMKGHSHVYWYRQLPEEGLKFMVYLQKENIIDESGMPKERFSAEFPKEGPSILRIQQVVRGDSAAYFCASSPGASGRAIEQFFGPGTRLTVL.

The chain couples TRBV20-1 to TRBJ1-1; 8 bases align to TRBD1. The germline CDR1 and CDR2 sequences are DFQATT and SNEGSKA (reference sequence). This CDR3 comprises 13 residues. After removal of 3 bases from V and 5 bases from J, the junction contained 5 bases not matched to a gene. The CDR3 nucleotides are TGCAGTGCTAGTCAGGGGGCCGGAACTGAAGCTTTCTTT. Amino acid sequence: CSASQGAGTEAFF.

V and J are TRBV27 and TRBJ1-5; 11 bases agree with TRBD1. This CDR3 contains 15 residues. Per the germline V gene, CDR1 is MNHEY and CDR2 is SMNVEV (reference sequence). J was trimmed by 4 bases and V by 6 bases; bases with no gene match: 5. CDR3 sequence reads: CASSGDRGTNQPQHF. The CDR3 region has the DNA TGTGCCAGCAGCGGGGACAGGGGGACTAATCAGCCCCAGCATTTT.

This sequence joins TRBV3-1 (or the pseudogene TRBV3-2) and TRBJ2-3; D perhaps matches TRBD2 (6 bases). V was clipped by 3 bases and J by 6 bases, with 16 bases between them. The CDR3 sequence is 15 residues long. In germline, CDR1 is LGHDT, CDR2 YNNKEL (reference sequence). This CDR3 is CASSHHRDLGDTQYF. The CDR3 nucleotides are TGTGCCAGCAGCCATCACCGGGACTTAGGGGATACGCAGTATTTT.

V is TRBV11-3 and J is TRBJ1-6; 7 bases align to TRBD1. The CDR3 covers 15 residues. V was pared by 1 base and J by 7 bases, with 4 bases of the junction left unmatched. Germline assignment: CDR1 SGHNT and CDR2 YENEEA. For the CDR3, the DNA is TGTGCCAGCAGCTTAGTGGCAGGGGGAAATTCACCCCTCCACTTT. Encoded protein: CASSLVAGGNSPLHF.

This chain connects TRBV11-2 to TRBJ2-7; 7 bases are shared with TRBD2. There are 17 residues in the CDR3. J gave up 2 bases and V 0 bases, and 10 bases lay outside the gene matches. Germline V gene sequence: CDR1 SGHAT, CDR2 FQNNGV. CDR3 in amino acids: CASSLERGRGPTYEQYF. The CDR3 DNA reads TGTGCCAGCAGCTTAGAGCGGGGGAGGGGTCCTACCTACGAGCAGTACTTC. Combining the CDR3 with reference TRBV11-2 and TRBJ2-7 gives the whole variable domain EAGVAQSPRYKIIEKRQSVAFWCNPISGHATLYWYQQILGQGPKLLIQFQNNGVVDDSQLPKDRFSAERLKGVDSTLKIQPAKLEDSAVYLCASSLERGRGPTYEQYFGPGTRLTVT.

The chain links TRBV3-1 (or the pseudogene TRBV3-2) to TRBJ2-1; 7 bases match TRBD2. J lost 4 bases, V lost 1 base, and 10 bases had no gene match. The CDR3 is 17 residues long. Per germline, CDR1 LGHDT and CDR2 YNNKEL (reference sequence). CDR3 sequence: CASSQGALAADYNEQFF. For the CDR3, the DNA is TGTGCCAGCAGCCAAGGGGCTCTAGCGGCCGATTACAATGAGCAGTTCTTC.

CDR3 coding DNA: TGTGCCAGCTCATCAACCCAGGGGGCGAATGAGCAGTTCTTC. It translates to CASSSTQGANEQFF. The chain links TRBV18 to TRBJ2-1; the match to TRBD1 covers 8 bases. Germline lookup yields CDR1 KGHSH and CDR2 LQKENI. The CDR3 spans 14 residues. J lost 7 bases, V lost 5 bases, and 7 bases had no gene match.

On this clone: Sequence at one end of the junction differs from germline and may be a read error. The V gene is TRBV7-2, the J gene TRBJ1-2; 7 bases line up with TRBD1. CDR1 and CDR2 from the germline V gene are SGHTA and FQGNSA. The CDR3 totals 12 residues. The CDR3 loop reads CASSLRTGWSAF. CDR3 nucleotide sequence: TGTGCCAGCAGCTTAAGGACAGGTTGGTCCGCCTTC.

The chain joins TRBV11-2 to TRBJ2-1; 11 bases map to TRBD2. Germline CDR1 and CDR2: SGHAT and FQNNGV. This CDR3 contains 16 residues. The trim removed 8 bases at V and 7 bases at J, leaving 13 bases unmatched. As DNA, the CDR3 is TGTGCCAGCGCGCGACTTAGCGGGGGGGCCGGGAATGAGCAGTTCTTC. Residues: CASARLSGGAGNEQFF.

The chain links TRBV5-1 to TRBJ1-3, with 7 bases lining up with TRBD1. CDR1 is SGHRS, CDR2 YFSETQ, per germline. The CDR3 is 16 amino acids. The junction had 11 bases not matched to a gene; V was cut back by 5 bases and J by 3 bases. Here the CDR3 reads CASRGTTGFFGNTIYF. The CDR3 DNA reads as TGCGCCAGCAGAGGAACGACAGGGTTCTTTGGAAACACCATATATTTT. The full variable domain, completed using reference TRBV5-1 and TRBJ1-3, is KAGVTQTPRYLIKTRGQQVTLSCSPISGHRSVSWYQQTPGQGLQFLFEYFSETQRNKGNFPGRFSGRQFSNSRSEMNVSTLELGDSALYLCASRGTTGFFGNTIYFGEGSWLTVV.

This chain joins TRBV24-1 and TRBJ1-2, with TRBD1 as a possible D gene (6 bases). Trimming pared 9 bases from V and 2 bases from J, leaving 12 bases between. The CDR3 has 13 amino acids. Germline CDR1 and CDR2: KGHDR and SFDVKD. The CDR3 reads CATQGGPNYGYTF. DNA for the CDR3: TGTGCCACCCAAGGGGGTCCCAACTATGGCTACACCTTC.

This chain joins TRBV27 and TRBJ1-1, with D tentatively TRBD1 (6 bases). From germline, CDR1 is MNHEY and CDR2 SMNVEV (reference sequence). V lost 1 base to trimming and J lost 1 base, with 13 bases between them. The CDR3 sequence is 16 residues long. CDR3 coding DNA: TGTGCCAGCAGTTTATGGAAGGGACACCCGAACACTGAAGCTTTCTTT. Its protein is CASSLWKGHPNTEAFF.

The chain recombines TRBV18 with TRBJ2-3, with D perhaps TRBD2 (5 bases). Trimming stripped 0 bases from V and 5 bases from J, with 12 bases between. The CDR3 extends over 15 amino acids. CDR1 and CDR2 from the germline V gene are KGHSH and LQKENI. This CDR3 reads CASSPPSGIKDTQYF. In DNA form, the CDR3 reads TGTGCCAGCTCACCACCGTCGGGGATTAAAGATACGCAGTATTTT.

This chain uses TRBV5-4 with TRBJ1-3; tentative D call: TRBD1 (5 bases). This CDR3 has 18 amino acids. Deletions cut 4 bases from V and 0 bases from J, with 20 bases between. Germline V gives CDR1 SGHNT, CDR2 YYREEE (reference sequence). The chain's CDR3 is CASSQRSRVPNSGNTIYF. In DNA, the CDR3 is TGTGCCAGCAGCCAGCGATCCAGGGTCCCAAACTCTGGAAACACCATATATTTT.

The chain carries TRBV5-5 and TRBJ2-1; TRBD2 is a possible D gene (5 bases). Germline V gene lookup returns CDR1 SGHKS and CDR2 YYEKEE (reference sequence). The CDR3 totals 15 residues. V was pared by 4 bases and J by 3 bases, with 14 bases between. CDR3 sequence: CASSPRPGSYNEQFF. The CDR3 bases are TGTGCCAGCAGCCCCCGACCGGGAAGCTACAATGAGCAGTTCTTC.

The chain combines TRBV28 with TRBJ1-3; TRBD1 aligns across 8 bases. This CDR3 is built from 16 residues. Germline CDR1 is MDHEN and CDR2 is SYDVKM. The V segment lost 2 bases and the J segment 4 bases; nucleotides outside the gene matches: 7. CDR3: CASSLPQGAGGNTIYF. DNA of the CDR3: TGTGCCAGCAGTTTACCTCAGGGGGCCGGAGGAAACACCATATATTTT.

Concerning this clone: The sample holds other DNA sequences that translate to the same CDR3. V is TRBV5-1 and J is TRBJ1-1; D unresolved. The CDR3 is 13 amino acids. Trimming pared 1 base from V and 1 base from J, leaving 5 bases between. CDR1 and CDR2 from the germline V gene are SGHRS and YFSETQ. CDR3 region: CASSLTGNTEAFF. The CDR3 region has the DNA TGCGCCAGCAGCTTGACCGGGAACACTGAAGCTTTCTTT.

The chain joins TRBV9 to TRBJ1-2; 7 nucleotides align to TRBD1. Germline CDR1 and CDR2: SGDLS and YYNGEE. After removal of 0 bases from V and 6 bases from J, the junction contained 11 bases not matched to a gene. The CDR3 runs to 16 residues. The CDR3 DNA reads TGTGCCAGCAGCGTAGCCATCGCACCCAGGGGGGATGGCTACACCTTC. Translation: CASSVAIAPRGDGYTF.